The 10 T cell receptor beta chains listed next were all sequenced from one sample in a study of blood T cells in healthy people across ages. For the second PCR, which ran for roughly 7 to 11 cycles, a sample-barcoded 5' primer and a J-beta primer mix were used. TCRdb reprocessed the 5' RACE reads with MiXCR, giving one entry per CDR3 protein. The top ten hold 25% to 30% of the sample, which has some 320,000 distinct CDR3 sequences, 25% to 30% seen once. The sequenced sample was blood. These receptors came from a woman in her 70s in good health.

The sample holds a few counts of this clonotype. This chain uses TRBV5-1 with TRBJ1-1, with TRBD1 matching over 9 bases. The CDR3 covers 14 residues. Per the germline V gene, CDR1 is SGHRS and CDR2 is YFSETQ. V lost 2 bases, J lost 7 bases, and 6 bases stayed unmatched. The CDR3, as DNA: TGCGCCAGCAGCTTCTTACAGGGGGCCGTTGAAGCTTTCTTT. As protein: CASSFLQGAVEAFF.

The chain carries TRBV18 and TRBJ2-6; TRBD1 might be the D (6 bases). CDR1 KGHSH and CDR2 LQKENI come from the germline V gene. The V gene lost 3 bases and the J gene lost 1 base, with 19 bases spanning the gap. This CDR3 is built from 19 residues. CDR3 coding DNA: TGTGCCAGCTCACCCCCGCGACCAGGGGCCGCTTCTGGGGCCAACGTCCTGACTTTC. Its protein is CASSPPRPGAASGANVLTF.

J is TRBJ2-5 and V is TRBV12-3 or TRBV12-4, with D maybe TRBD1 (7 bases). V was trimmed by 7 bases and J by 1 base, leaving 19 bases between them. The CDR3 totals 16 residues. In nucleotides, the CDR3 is TGTGCCAGCACAGCTGTTCCAGGGGGAGGCCAAGAGACCCAGTACTTC. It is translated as CASTAVPGGGQETQYF.

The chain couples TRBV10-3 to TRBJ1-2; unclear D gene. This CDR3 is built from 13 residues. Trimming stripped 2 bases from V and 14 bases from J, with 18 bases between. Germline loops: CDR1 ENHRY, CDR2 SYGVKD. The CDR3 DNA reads TGTGCCATCAGTGAGGGGTGGCAGACCGGTAGGACCTTC. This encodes CAISEGWQTGRTF.

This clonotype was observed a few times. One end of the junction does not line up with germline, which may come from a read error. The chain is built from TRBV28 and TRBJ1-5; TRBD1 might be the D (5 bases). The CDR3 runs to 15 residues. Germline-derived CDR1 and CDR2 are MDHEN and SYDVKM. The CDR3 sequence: CTSSNPARTNQPQHF. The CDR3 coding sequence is TGTACCAGCAGTAACCCCGCCAGGACAAATCAGCCCCAGCATTTT.

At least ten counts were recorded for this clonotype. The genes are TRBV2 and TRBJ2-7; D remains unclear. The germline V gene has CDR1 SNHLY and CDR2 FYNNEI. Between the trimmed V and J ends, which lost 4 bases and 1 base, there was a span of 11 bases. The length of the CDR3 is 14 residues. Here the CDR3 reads CASSVGQNSYEQYF. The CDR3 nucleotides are TGTGCCAGCAGTGTAGGGCAGAATTCCTACGAGCAGTACTTC.

CDR3: CAISESGGPLYEQYF. Here the CDR3 DNA reads TGTGCCATCAGTGAGTCGGGCGGGCCTCTTTACGAGCAGTACTTC. The chain uses TRBV10-3 and TRBJ2-7; D might be TRBD2 (5 bases). Germline values: CDR1 ENHRY, CDR2 SYGVKD. This CDR3 spans 15 amino acids. Trimming took off 0 bases at V and 4 bases at J, with 13 bases between the two ends.

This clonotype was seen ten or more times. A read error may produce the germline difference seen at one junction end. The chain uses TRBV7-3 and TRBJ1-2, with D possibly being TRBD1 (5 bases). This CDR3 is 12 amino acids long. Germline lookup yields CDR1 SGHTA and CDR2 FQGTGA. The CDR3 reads CASSLLGHAPIF. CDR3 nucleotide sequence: TGTGCCAGCAGCTTACTCGGACACGCTCCAATCTTC.

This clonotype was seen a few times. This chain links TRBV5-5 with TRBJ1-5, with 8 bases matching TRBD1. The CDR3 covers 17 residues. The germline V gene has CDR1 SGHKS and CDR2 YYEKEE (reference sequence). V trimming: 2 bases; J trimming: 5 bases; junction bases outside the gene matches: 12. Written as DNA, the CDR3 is TGTGCCAGCAGCTTAAACACCCGGACAGGGATGGATCAGCCCCAGCATTTT. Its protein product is CASSLNTRTGMDQPQHF.

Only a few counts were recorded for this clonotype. CDR3 in DNA: TGTGCCAGCACCACCACCGGGGAGCTGTTTTTT. This sequence encodes CASTTTGELFF. This rearrangement joins TRBV28 to TRBJ2-2, with D uncertain. The germline gives CDR1 MDHEN, CDR2 SYDVKM. This CDR3 is built from 11 residues. The V end was cut by 7 bases, the J end by 4 bases, with 4 bases between.